This T cell receptor beta chain was sequenced for a study of blood T cell repertoires in COVID-19. Germline V gene lookup returns CDR1 SGHRS and CDR2 YFSETQ. The CDR3 has 15 amino acids. J lost 8 bases, V lost 2 bases, and 8 bases had no gene match. In the authors' methods: Estimates of nucleated cell counts were drawn from the amplification of reference gene primers. The assay was immunoSEQ multiplex PCR, and TCRdb's table has in-frame clones only and misses some. Clone size and V and J calls were adopted from that table, with D and trimming inferred from the DNA. The data contain approximately 280,000 clones, roughly 80% of them singletons. Participant-reported clinical history was the basis for cohort assignment. Only one count was recorded for this clone.

The sequence was obtained from a man aged 35-49 years who had been exposed to COVID-19. The sample consisted of PBMCs or T cells enriched from blood (not recorded which). This chain uses TRBV5-1 with TRBJ2-1; 9 bases fit TRBD2. CDR3 region: CASSFSGSPGDEQFF. CDR3 in DNA: TGCGCCAGCAGCTTTAGCGGGAGTCCAGGGGATGAGCAGTTCTTC.